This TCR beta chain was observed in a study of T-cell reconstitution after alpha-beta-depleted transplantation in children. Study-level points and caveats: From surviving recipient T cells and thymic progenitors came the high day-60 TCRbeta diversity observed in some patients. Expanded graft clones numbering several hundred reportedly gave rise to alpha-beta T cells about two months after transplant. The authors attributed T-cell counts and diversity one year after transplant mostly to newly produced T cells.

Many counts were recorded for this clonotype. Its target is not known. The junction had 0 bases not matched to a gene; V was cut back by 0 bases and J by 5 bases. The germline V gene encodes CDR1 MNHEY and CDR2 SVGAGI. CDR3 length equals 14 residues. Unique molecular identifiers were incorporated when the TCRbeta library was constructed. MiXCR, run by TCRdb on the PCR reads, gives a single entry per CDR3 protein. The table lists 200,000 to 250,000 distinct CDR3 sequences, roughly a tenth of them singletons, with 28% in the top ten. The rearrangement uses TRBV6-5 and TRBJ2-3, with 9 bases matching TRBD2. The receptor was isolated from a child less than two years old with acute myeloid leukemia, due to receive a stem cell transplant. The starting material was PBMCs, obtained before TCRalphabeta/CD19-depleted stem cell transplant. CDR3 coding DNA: TGTGCCAGCAGTTACTCGACTAGCGGAGATACGCAGTATTTT. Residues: CASSYSTSGDTQYF.